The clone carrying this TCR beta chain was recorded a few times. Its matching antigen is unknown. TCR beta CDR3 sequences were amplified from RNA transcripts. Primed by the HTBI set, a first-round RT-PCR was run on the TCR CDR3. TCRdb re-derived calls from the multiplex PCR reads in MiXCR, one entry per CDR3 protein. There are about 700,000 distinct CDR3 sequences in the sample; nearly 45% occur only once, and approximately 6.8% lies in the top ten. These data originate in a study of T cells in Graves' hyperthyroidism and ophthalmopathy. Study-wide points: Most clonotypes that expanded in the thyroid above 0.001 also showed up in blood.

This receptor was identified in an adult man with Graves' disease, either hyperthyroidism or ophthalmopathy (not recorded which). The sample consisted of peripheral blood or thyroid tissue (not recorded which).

CDR3: CASSPYTGGFGYTF. In DNA, the CDR3 is TGTGCCAGCAGCCCGTATACAGGGGGCTTTGGCTACACCTTC. The chain carries TRBV7-6 and TRBJ1-2; 9 bases align to TRBD1. The CDR3 is 14 amino acids. After removal of 5 bases from V and 7 bases from J, the junction contained 8 bases not matched to a gene. From germline, CDR1 is SGHVS and CDR2 FNYEAQ.